The clone carrying this T cell receptor beta chain has only a few counts. Its antigen remains unidentified. This sample stems from a study of beta chain features in type 1 diabetes. Study background: Cell yields, gender and age were similar in healthy donors and patients. Investigators examined approximately 100,000,000 sorted cells across all samples.

Every bit of the isolated RNA underwent reverse transcription, so sequencing read expressed TCRB transcripts. The method was immunoSEQ multiplex PCR; TCRdb's version includes in-frame clones alone and lacks a portion of them. The sample records approximately 250,000 clones, approximately 25% being singletons. Study-level results: Moderately but significantly shorter TCRB CDR3s were found in Type 1 diabetes patients in all four CD4+ subsets. In the patient group, naive, central memory and Treg TCRB repertoires seemed more alike than in the healthy donor group. VDJ junctions in type 1 diabetes patients carried more deletions and fewer insertions.

The germline V gene encodes CDR1 MDHEN and CDR2 SYDVKM. The CDR3 spans 13 residues. The ends were cut back, 3 bases at V and 6 bases at J, with 12 bases in the middle. The TCR sequence derives from a woman in her 30s with type 1 diabetes. The sequencing input was naive CD4+ T cells from blood. V and J are TRBV28 and TRBJ2-7; D is perhaps TRBD1 (6 bases). The CDR3: CASSFGGRGEQYF. CDR3 DNA sequence: TGTGCCAGCAGTTTTGGGGGCCGCGGCGAGCAGTACTTC.